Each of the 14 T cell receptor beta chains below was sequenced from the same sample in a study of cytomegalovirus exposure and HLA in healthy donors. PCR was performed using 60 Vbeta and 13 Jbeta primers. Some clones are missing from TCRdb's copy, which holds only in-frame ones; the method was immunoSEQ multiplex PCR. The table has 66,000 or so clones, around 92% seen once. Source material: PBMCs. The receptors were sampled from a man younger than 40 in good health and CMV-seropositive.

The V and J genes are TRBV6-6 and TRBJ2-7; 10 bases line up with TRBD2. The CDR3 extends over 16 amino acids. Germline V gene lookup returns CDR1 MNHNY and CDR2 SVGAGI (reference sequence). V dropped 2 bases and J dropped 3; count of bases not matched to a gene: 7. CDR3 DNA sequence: TGTGCCAGCAGTTACAGGGCTAGCGGGAGTCTCTACGAGCAGTACTTC. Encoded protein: CASSYRASGSLYEQYF.

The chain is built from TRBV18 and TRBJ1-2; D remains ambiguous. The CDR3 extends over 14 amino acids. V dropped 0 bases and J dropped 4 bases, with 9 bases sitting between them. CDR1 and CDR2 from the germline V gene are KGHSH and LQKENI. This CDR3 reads CASSPPVVVYGYTF. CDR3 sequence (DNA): TGTGCCAGCTCACCACCTGTCGTAGTCTATGGCTACACCTTC.

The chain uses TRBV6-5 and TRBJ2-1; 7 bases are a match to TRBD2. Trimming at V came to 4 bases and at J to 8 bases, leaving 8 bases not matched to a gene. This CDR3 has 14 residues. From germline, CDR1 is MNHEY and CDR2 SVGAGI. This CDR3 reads CASSSGLVVHEQFF. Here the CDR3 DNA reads TGTGCCAGCAGTTCTGGACTAGTTGTCCATGAGCAGTTCTTC.

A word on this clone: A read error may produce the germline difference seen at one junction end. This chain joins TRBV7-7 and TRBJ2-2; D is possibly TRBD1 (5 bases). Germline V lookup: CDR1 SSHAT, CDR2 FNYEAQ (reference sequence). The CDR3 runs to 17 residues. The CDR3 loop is CASSLSGQGLNTGELFF. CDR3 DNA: TGTGCTAGCAGCTTATCAGGTCAGGGTTTGAACACCGGGGAGCTGTTTTTT.

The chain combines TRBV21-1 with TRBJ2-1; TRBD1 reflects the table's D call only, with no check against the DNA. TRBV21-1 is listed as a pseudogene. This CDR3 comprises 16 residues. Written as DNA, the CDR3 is TGTGCCAGCAGCAAAGTGTCTAAGGGGTGGGTAGGTGAGCAGTTCTTC. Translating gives CASSKVSKGWVGEQFF.

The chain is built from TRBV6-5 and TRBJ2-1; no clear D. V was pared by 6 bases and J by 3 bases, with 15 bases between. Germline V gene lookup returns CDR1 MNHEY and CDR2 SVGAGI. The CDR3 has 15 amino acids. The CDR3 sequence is CASRISSLFYNEQFF. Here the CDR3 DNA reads TGTGCCAGCAGGATCAGTAGCCTATTCTACAATGAGCAGTTCTTC.

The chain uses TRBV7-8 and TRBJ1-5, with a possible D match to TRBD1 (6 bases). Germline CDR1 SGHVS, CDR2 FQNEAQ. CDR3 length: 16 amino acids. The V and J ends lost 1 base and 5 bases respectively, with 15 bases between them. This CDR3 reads CASSLVRRGAYQPQHF. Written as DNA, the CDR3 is TGTGCCAGCAGCTTAGTGCGTCGGGGGGCCTATCAGCCCCAGCATTTT.

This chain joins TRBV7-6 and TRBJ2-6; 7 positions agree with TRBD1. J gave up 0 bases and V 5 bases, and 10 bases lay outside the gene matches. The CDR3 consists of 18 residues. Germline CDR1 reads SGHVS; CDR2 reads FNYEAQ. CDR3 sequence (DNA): TGTGCCAGCAGCCCCCTGCCAGGGACAGCCTCTGGGGCCAACGTCCTGACTTTC. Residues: CASSPLPGTASGANVLTF. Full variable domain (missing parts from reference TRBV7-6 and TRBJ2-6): GAGVSQSPRYKVTKRGQDVALRCDPISGHVSLYWYRQALGQGPEFLTYFNYEAQQDKSGLPNDRFSAERPEGSISTLTIQRTEQRDSAMYRCASSPLPGTASGANVLTFGAGSRLTVL.

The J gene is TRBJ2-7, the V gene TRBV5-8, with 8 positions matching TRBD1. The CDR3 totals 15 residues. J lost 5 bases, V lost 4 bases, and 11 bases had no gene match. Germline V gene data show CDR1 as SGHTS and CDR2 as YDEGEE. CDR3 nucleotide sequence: TGTGCCAGCAGCCAATACCGGACAGGGATCAACGAGCAGTACTTC. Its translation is CASSQYRTGINEQYF. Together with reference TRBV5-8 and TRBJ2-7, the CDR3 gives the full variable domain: EAGVTQSPTHLIKTRGQQATLRCSPISGHTSVYWYQQALGLGLQFLLWYDEGEERNRGNFPPRFSGRQFPNYSSELNVNALELEDSALYLCASSQYRTGINEQYFGPGTRLTVT.

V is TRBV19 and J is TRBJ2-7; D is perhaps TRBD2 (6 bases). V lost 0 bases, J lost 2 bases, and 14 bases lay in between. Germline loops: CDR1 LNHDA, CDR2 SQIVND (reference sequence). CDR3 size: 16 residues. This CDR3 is CASSIDGSGRAYEQYF. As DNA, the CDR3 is TGTGCCAGTAGTATAGATGGCAGCGGGCGTGCCTACGAGCAGTACTTC.

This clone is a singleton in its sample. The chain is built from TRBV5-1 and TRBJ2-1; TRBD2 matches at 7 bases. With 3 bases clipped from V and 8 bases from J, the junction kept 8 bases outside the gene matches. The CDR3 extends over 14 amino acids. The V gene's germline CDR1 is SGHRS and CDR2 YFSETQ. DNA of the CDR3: TGCGCCAGCAGCTCTTCTAGCGGAGACGATGAGCAGTTCTTC. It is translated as CASSSSSGDDEQFF.

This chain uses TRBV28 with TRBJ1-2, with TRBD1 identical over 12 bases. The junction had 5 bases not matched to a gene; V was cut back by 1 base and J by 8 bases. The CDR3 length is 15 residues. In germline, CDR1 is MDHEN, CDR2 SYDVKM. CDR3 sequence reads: CASSLLGQGAKGYTF. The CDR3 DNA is TGTGCCAGCAGTTTATTGGGACAGGGGGCGAAAGGCTACACCTTC.

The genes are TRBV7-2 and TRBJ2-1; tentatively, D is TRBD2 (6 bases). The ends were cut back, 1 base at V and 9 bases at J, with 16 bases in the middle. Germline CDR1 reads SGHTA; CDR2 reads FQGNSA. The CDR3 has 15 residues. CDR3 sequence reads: CASSLDPVVAAEQFF. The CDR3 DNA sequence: TGTGCCAGCAGCTTAGATCCTGTGGTAGCGGCTGAGCAGTTCTTC.

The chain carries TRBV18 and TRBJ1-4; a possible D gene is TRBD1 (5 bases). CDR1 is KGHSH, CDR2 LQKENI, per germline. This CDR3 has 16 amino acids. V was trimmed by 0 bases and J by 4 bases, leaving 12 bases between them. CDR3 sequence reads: CASSPPGAGRNEKLFF. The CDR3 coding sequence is TGTGCCAGCTCACCACCAGGGGCCGGACGTAATGAAAAACTGTTTTTT.